The entry below describes one T cell receptor (beta chain). One entry per CDR3 protein results from TCRdb running MiXCR on the reads. This sample has fewer than 400,000 distinct CDR3 sequences, with approximately 18% found just once. These data are taken from a study of T cell repertoires in cytomegalovirus infection. The sample taken for sequencing was PBMCs. The receptor's source is a human donor in good health (CMV status not recorded). Some clones in this sample may be carry-over from other donors' samples.

CDR3 amino acids: CASSLARTGDGYTF. The CDR3 DNA is TGCGCCAGCAGCTTGGCCCGGACGGGTGATGGCTACACCTTC. The J gene is TRBJ1-2, the V gene TRBV5-1; D uncertain. This CDR3 is 14 amino acids long. Germline values: CDR1 SGHRS, CDR2 YFSETQ. Trimming left V 0 bases short and J 6 bases short, with 12 bases between.